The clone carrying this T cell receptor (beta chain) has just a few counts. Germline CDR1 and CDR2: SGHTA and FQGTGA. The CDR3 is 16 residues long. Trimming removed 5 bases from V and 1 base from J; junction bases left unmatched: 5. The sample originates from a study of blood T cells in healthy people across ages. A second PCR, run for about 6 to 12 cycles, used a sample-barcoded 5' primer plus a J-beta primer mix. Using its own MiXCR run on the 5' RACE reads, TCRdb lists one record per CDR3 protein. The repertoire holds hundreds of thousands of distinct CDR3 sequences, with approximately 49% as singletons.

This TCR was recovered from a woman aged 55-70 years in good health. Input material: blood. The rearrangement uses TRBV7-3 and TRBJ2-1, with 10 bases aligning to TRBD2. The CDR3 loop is CASSNLAGASYNEQFF. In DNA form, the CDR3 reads TGTGCCAGCAGCAACCTAGCGGGAGCGTCCTACAATGAGCAGTTCTTC.